These 20 T cell receptor beta chains were sequenced from one sample in a study of cytomegalovirus exposure and HLA in healthy donors. With 60 Vbeta and 13 Jbeta primers, the PCR was carried out. Profiling relied on immunoSEQ multiplex PCR, and the TCRdb table lists in-frame clones only, not all of them. The top ten clones hold about 2.5% of a sample with some 150,000 clones, 80% to 90% of them seen once. The sample was PBMCs. The receptor set was obtained from a boy aged 2 to 10 in good health and CMV-seronegative.

The V gene is TRBV18, the J gene TRBJ2-7, with D perhaps matching TRBD2 (5 bases). Trimming took 3 bases from V and 1 from J, leaving 19 bases between them. The CDR3 covers 17 residues. Per the germline V gene, CDR1 is KGHSH and CDR2 is LQKENI. CDR3 sequence (DNA): TGTGCCAGCTCACCCAGTAGGATCAGCGGCCGATCCTACGAGCAGTACTTC. It codes for CASSPSRISGRSYEQYF.

This chain links TRBV9 with TRBJ2-7, with a possible D match to TRBD2 (6 bases). Germline V CDR1 and CDR2: SGDLS, YYNGEE. The CDR3 is 15 amino acids. Trimming left V 1 base short and J 7 bases short, with 18 bases between. Here the CDR3 DNA reads TGTGCCAGCAGCGTATTGGGGGGAAACACGGCAGAGCAGTACTTC. It codes for CASSVLGGNTAEQYF.

This clone was seen just once. The V call is TRBV2, the J call TRBJ2-7; D uncertain. V was shortened by 0 bases and J by 4 bases, with 10 bases between the two germline ends. Germline V gives CDR1 SNHLY, CDR2 FYNNEI. The CDR3 runs 14 residues. CDR3 coding DNA: TGTGCCAGCAGTGAAGCGGATCGGAGATACGAGCAGTACTTC. It is translated as CASSEADRRYEQYF. The full variable domain, rest sourced from reference TRBV2 and TRBJ2-7, is EPEVTQTPSHQVTQMGQEVILRCVPISNHLYFYWYRQILGQKVEFLVSFYNNEISEKSEIFDDQFSVERPDGSNFTLKIRSTKLEDSAMYFCASSEADRRYEQYFGPGTRLTVT.

The V and J genes are TRBV25-1 and TRBJ1-3; no definite D call. V was pared by 5 bases and J by 4 bases, with 3 bases between. CDR1 and CDR2 (germline): MGHDK, SYGVNS. The CDR3 covers 11 residues. The CDR3 region is CASSIGNTIYF. In nucleotides, the CDR3 is TGTGCCAGCAGTATAGGAAACACCATATATTTT.

V is TRBV10-3 and J is TRBJ1-6; TRBD1 aligns across 7 bases. The CDR3 has 15 amino acids. After removal of 1 base from V and 5 bases from J, the junction contained 2 bases not matched to a gene. In germline, CDR1 is ENHRY, CDR2 SYGVKD. DNA for the CDR3: TGTGCCATCAGTGAGTTGGGACAGAATAATTCACCCCTCCACTTT. Translation gives CAISELGQNNSPLHF.

The gene calls are TRBV29-1 and TRBJ2-7; possible D gene TRBD2, 7 bases. Per germline, CDR1 SQVTM and CDR2 ANQGSEA. The CDR3 length is 14 residues. Trimming cost V 2 bases and J 2 bases, with 13 bases left between them. The CDR3 region is CSVESGGAPYEQYF. DNA of the CDR3: TGCAGCGTTGAAAGTGGGGGGGCCCCCTACGAGCAGTACTTC.

This chain links TRBV5-8 with TRBJ1-1; maybe TRBD1 (5 bases). The V gene lost 3 bases and the J gene lost 11 bases, with 23 bases spanning the gap. The CDR3 consists of 15 residues. The germline gives CDR1 SGHTS, CDR2 YDEGEE. CDR3 in DNA: TGTGCCAGCAGCTCCCGGGGGAGTACGCGGTTGGGCGCTTTCTTT. Residues: CASSSRGSTRLGAFF. Filled out from reference TRBV5-8 and TRBJ1-1, the complete variable domain reads EAGVTQSPTHLIKTRGQQATLRCSPISGHTSVYWYQQALGLGLQFLLWYDEGEERNRGNFPPRFSGRQFPNYSSELNVNALELEDSALYLCASSSRGSTRLGAFFGQGTRLTVV.

The V call is TRBV9, the J call TRBJ1-1; D gene ambiguous. This CDR3 contains 16 residues. Per germline, CDR1 SGDLS and CDR2 YYNGEE. V lost 3 bases and J lost 0, with 15 bases in between. The CDR3 sequence: CASSEASGAMNTEAFF. CDR3 coding DNA: TGTGCCAGCAGCGAGGCGTCAGGCGCCATGAACACTGAAGCTTTCTTT.

This chain uses TRBV29-1 with TRBJ1-5, with 9 bases fitting TRBD1. Unmatched junction bases numbered 9, after V lost 0 bases and J lost 9 bases. Germline V gene sequence: CDR1 SQVTM, CDR2 ANQGSEA. The length of the CDR3 is 15 residues. CDR3 sequence: CSVEEGQGPHRPQHF. The CDR3 DNA follows: TGCAGCGTTGAAGAGGGACAGGGACCCCATCGGCCCCAGCATTTT.

V and J are TRBV9 and TRBJ2-1, with TRBD1 matching over 7 bases. The CDR3 has 16 residues. Germline CDR1 SGDLS, CDR2 YYNGEE. Germline trimming cut 3 bases from V and 8 bases from J; bases unmatched to any gene: 14. The CDR3 region is CASSAKRRQGRDEQFF. CDR3 nucleotides: TGTGCCAGCAGCGCCAAACGACGACAGGGAAGGGATGAGCAGTTCTTC.

The V call is TRBV28, the J call TRBJ2-7, with TRBD2 as a possible D gene (5 bases). The germline gives CDR1 MDHEN, CDR2 SYDVKM. This CDR3 region has 12 residues. Trimming cost V 6 bases and J 3 bases, with 9 bases left between them. The CDR3 protein is CASRNGVYEQYF. CDR3 nucleotide sequence: TGTGCCAGCAGAAACGGGGTCTACGAGCAGTACTTC.

Only a few counts were recorded for this clone. The rearrangement joins TRBV21-1 to TRBJ2-6; TRBD2 is the table's D call, not checked against the DNA. TRBV21-1 is classified as a pseudogene. The CDR3 is 16 residues long. The CDR3 DNA follows: TGTGCCAGCAGCTCCTCGAGGAGCTCTGGGGCCAACGTCCTGACTTTC. Its protein is CASSSSRSSGANVLTF.

Comments on this clone: The germline gene is not matched at one end of the junction; a read error may be the cause. CDR3 sequence reads: CSSSPRTGRYIPEAFF. The CDR3 DNA reads TGTTCCAGCAGCCCGAGGACAGGGAGATATATCCCCGAAGCTTTCTTT. The chain has TRBV7-9 and TRBJ1-1; 8 positions agree with TRBD1. This CDR3 is built from 16 residues. The V gene's germline CDR1 is SEHNR and CDR2 FQNEAQ (reference sequence).

This clone was recorded only once. This sequence joins TRBV25-1 and TRBJ2-5, with D maybe TRBD2 (6 bases). The CDR3 runs 13 residues. The germline V gene encodes CDR1 MGHDK and CDR2 SYGVNS. Trimming removed 2 bases from V and 6 bases from J, with 10 bases in between. In DNA form, the CDR3 reads TGTGCCAGCAGTGAAGGAGGGGTAAAGACCCAGTACTTC. Its protein is CASSEGGVKTQYF.

J is TRBJ2-7 and V is TRBV10-3; 13 positions match TRBD2. The CDR3 spans 15 residues. Germline lookup yields CDR1 ENHRY and CDR2 SYGVKD. With 6 bases clipped from V and 2 bases from J, the junction kept 4 bases outside the gene matches. The CDR3 protein is CAIRTTSGRTYEQYF. In DNA form, the CDR3 reads TGTGCCATCAGAACGACTAGCGGGAGGACCTACGAGCAGTACTTC.

The chain carries TRBV4-3 and TRBJ2-7; 9 nucleotides line up with TRBD1. The junction had 4 bases not matched to a gene; V was cut back by 3 bases and J by 4 bases. Germline values: CDR1 LGHNA, CDR2 YSLEER. This CDR3 has 14 residues. CDR3 coding DNA: TGCGCCAGCAGCCACAGGACAGGGGAATACGAGCAGTACTTC. It encodes CASSHRTGEYEQYF.

The rearrangement links TRBV28 to TRBJ2-7; 10 nucleotides agree with TRBD2. The V segment lost 3 bases and the J segment 0 bases; nucleotides outside the gene matches: 11. CDR1 is MDHEN and CDR2 is SYDVKM in the germline V gene. This CDR3 has 18 residues. CDR3 amino acids: CASSLGTSVSKSSYEQYF. The CDR3 DNA follows: TGTGCCAGCAGTTTGGGGACTAGCGTTTCGAAAAGCTCCTACGAGCAGTACTTC.

This clone was observed once. The chain is built from TRBV5-4 and TRBJ2-1; TRBD2 agrees at 8 bases. The V gene end was trimmed by 1 base and the J gene end by 10 bases; junction bases not matched to a gene: 16. CDR3 length equals 17 residues. Germline assignment: CDR1 SGHNT and CDR2 YYREEE (reference sequence). CDR3: CASSLTGLGRSTREQFF. The CDR3 nucleotides read TGTGCCAGCAGCTTGACGGGACTAGGACGGTCAACGAGAGAGCAGTTCTTC.

This clone occurred once. The chain combines TRBV13 with TRBJ2-7, with D tentatively TRBD2 (6 bases). The length of the CDR3 is 15 residues. Germline V gene lookup returns CDR1 PRHDT and CDR2 FYEKMQ (reference sequence). The V and J ends lost 6 bases and 0 bases respectively, with 15 bases between them. The CDR3 reads CASSSSAGRSYEQYF. The CDR3 DNA follows: TGTGCCAGCAGTAGTTCGGCGGGACGCTCCTACGAGCAGTACTTC.

The J gene is TRBJ1-3, the V gene TRBV7-9; D uncertain. This CDR3 comprises 14 residues. Trimming took 10 bases from V and 4 from J, leaving 17 bases between them. Germline V CDR1 and CDR2: SEHNR, FQNEAQ (reference sequence). The CDR3 DNA sequence: TGTGCCAAAGAGCGGGTGACTACGGGAAACACCATATATTTT. Encoded protein: CAKERVTTGNTIYF.